This T cell receptor (beta chain) originates from a study of PD-1 blockade in classical Hodgkin lymphoma. Study results and limitations: Complete responders' diversity at baseline resembled that of newly diagnosed patients. Reported findings placed baseline TCR diversity lower in newly diagnosed patients (compared with healthy donors). Those patients who began receiving nivolumab less than 1 year after ASCT had lower diversity, and they were excluded.

The CDR3 spans 15 residues. Germline CDR1 reads WSHSY; CDR2 reads SAAADI. The V end lost 4 bases, the J end lost 9 bases, and 21 bases lay between the germline ends. Assay used: immunoSEQ multiplex PCR; TCRdb lists only in-frame clones, some missing. The profile shows fewer than 35,000 clones, more than 85% of them singletons. A word on this clone: Its matching antigen is unknown.

Time point indicated: cycle 4 day 1 (C4D1), after more than 5 weeks of nivolumab. Every single patient, without exception, relapsed after autologous stem cell transplantation, and brentuximab vedotin exposure varied. Investigators isolated CD4+ T cells from thawed PBMCs through magnetic negative selection. Complete response, partial response or progressive disease was recorded as best response. This TCR was recovered from a human donor with classical Hodgkin lymphoma. This material consisted of CD4+ T cells from blood, taken before the fourth cycle of nivolumab. This chain links TRBV10-2 with TRBJ1-1; possibly TRBD1 for D (6 bases). CDR3 sequence (DNA): TGCGCCAGCAGTGTTGGGGGGCCCTCTTTAATCAAAGCTTTCTTT. Translation gives CASSVGGPSLIKAFF.